A single sample is the source of the 30 T cell receptor beta chains below, sequenced in a study of T cell clonotyping in hematopoietic cell transplantation. The table came from immunoSEQ multiplex PCR; TCRdb's copy has only in-frame clones and leaves some out. This sample carries under 9,500 clones, 85% of them seen once, and the ten largest clones take approximately 33%. Sample: PBMCs, taken 180 days after allogeneic stem cell transplant. These receptors came from a female patient in her 30s who had an allogeneic stem cell transplant, so the T cells may come from the graft donor. Some clones in this sample may be carry-over from other donors' samples.

This chain uses TRBV19 with TRBJ1-2; D is undetermined. The V end was cut by 5 bases, the J end by 8 bases, with 27 bases between. The CDR3 is made up of 17 amino acids. Germline V gives CDR1 LNHDA, CDR2 SQIVND (reference sequence). The CDR3 region has the DNA TGTGCCAGTAGTGTCCCCCCCTTCGGTTTCGACGGGAGAGGCTACACCTTC. Protein: CASSVPPFGFDGRGYTF.

The V gene is TRBV9, the J gene TRBJ1-3; D may be TRBD1 (5 bases). There are 15 residues in the CDR3. Germline-derived CDR1 and CDR2 are SGDLS and YYNGEE. V lost 3 bases and J 4 bases, leaving 14 bases between the germline ends. This CDR3 is CASSGGNPIGNTIYF. CDR3 in DNA: TGTGCCAGCAGCGGGGGGAACCCGATCGGAAACACCATATATTTT.

The chain combines TRBV6-5 with TRBJ1-2, with D maybe TRBD1 (5 bases). Germline lookup yields CDR1 MNHEY and CDR2 SVGAGI. This CDR3 has 15 residues. V lost 2 bases and J lost 7, with 17 bases in between. The CDR3 spells CASSYTERDSSGYTF. The CDR3 region has the DNA TGTGCCAGCAGTTACACGGAGAGGGACTCTAGTGGCTACACCTTC.

The chain joins TRBV5-6 to TRBJ1-2; no definite D call. The CDR3 extends over 12 amino acids. The V end was cut by 6 bases, the J end by 5 bases, with 11 bases between. Germline V gives CDR1 SGHDT, CDR2 YYEEEE. The CDR3, as DNA: TGTGCCAGCACCCTTGAGAGTTATGGCTACACCTTC. This gives the protein CASTLESYGYTF.

The V call is TRBV7-2, the J call TRBJ2-5, with D perhaps matching TRBD1 or TRBD2 (5 bases each). The CDR3 is 14 amino acids. Germline values: CDR1 SGHTA, CDR2 FQGNSA. Trimming left V 2 bases short and J 2 bases short, with 9 bases between. CDR3 protein: CASSLRGVQETQYF. The CDR3 coding sequence is TGTGCCAGCAGCTTAAGGGGAGTGCAAGAGACCCAGTACTTC.

This clone appeared once. This rearrangement joins TRBV4-2 to TRBJ2-3; the match to TRBD2 covers 9 bases. The V segment lost 3 bases and the J segment 4 bases; nucleotides outside the gene matches: 5. The CDR3 is made up of 15 amino acids. CDR1 and CDR2 (germline): LGHNA, YNFKEQ. CDR3 protein: CASSQASGDPDTQYF. The CDR3 DNA sequence: TGTGCCAGCAGCCAGGCTAGCGGGGACCCAGATACGCAGTATTTT.

CDR3 bases: TGCGCCAGCAGCCAAGACGGGGGGCGCGGCACTGAAGCTTTCTTT. Amino acid sequence: CASSQDGGRGTEAFF. The J gene is TRBJ1-1, the V gene TRBV4-1, with D possibly being TRBD1 (6 bases). The ends were cut back, 0 bases at V and 4 bases at J, with 12 bases in the middle. The germline V gene encodes CDR1 MGHRA and CDR2 YSYEKL. The CDR3 spans 15 residues.

The chain carries TRBV5-1 and TRBJ2-5, with TRBD1 matching 7 bases. Germline-derived CDR1 and CDR2 are SGHRS and YFSETQ. J was trimmed by 2 bases and V by 6 bases; bases with no gene match: 10. The CDR3 contains 15 residues. DNA for the CDR3: TGCGCCAGCACCCTCGACAGGGTGGGACAAGAGACCCAGTACTTC. Translating gives CASTLDRVGQETQYF.

The chain employs TRBV30 and TRBJ1-1; D is unresolved. Germline CDR1 is GTSNPN and CDR2 is SVGIG (reference sequence). The CDR3 has 13 amino acids. V was cut by 0 bases and J by 1 base, with 6 bases left in between. CDR3 bases: TGTGCCTGGAGTGTCCAGGAGAACACTGAAGCTTTCTTT. Its translation: CAWSVQENTEAFF. The whole variable domain, remainder taken from reference TRBV30 and TRBJ1-1, is SQTIHQWPATLVQPVGSPLSLECTVEGTSNPNLYWYRQAAGRGLQLLFYSVGIGQISSEVPQNLSASRPQDRQFILSSKKLLLSDSGFYLCAWSVQENTEAFFGQGTRLTVV.

The rearrangement links TRBV4-1 to TRBJ1-2; 8 nucleotides line up with TRBD1. There are 13 residues in the CDR3. V dropped 0 bases and J dropped 8; count of bases not matched to a gene: 2. CDR1 and CDR2 from the germline V gene are MGHRA and YSYEKL. The CDR3 region is CASSQDGDRGYTF. Here the CDR3 DNA reads TGCGCCAGCAGCCAAGATGGGGACAGGGGCTACACCTTC.

J is TRBJ2-3 and V is TRBV9; possible D gene TRBD1, 6 bases. Germline values: CDR1 SGDLS, CDR2 YYNGEE. The CDR3 loop spans 16 amino acids. V dropped 5 bases and J dropped 5 bases, with 21 bases sitting between them. CDR3 residues: CASRFECLGGGDTQYF. CDR3 nucleotide sequence: TGTGCCAGCAGGTTCGAATGTCTAGGGGGTGGAGATACGCAGTATTTT.

This clone was detected only a few times. The gene calls are TRBV11-2 and TRBJ2-7; D not resolved. V was shortened by 4 bases and J by 2 bases, with 6 bases between the two germline ends. The CDR3 totals 12 residues. Germline V gene lookup returns CDR1 SGHAT and CDR2 FQNNGV. The CDR3 DNA is TGTGCCAGCAGCTCCGGACCCTACGAGCAGTACTTC. Translating gives CASSSGPYEQYF.

The rearrangement uses TRBV4-1 and TRBJ1-1, with no clear D. Germline values: CDR1 MGHRA, CDR2 YSYEKL. The CDR3 loop spans 14 amino acids. V was shortened by 2 bases and J by 10 bases, with 17 bases between the two germline ends. CDR3 loop: CASSQTSFAVSAFF. CDR3 sequence (DNA): TGCGCCAGCAGCCAAACCTCGTTTGCTGTCTCAGCTTTCTTT.

The CDR3 coding sequence is TGTGCCAGTAGTATGGACCTAGCCGGCACAGATACGCAGTATTTT. The encoded protein is CASSMDLAGTDTQYF. V gene TRBV19 combines with J gene TRBJ2-3; weak D call: TRBD2 (5 bases). V lost 3 bases and J lost 1, with 11 bases in between. The germline V gene encodes CDR1 LNHDA and CDR2 SQIVND (reference sequence). The CDR3 runs 15 residues.

This clone has a handful of counts. This chain uses TRBV7-2 with TRBJ1-4; the D gene is possibly TRBD1 (5 bases). The germline CDR1 and CDR2 sequences are SGHTA and FQGNSA. The length of the CDR3 is 13 residues. Between the trimmed V and J ends, which lost 4 bases and 11 bases, there was a span of 14 bases. The DNA of the CDR3 is TGTGCCAGCAGCTCCGGGACGTTCCGGAAACTGTTTTTT. This sequence encodes CASSSGTFRKLFF.

The table lists this clone with a few counts. This chain joins TRBV6-6 and TRBJ1-6; maybe TRBD1 (5 bases). The CDR3 is 13 amino acids. Trimming took 5 bases from V and 5 from J, leaving 7 bases between them. The germline V gene has CDR1 MNHNY and CDR2 SVGAGI (reference sequence). Here the CDR3 DNA reads TGTGCCAGCAGTGTGACAGATAATTCACCCCTCCACTTT. This encodes CASSVTDNSPLHF.

The chain is built from TRBV7-2 and TRBJ1-6, with 9 bases that match TRBD1. This CDR3 spans 15 amino acids. J lost 7 bases, V lost 6 bases, and 7 bases had no gene match. Germline CDR1 and CDR2: SGHTA and FQGNSA. The CDR3 DNA reads TGTGCCAGCAGGATGAACAGGGGGCGAAATTCACCCCTCCACTTT. Translated: CASRMNRGRNSPLHF.

The chain links TRBV5-4 to TRBJ2-1, with no clear D. The germline V gene encodes CDR1 SGHNT and CDR2 YYREEE (reference sequence). This CDR3 is built from 15 residues. The germline V and J ends were trimmed by 2 bases and 3 bases, with 12 bases remaining between them. This CDR3 reads CASSFGRSSYNEQFF. In nucleotides, the CDR3 is TGTGCCAGCAGCTTTGGCCGCTCTAGCTACAATGAGCAGTTCTTC.

This chain links TRBV7-7 with TRBJ2-5, with 7 bases fitting TRBD2. CDR1 is SSHAT and CDR2 is FNYEAQ in the germline V gene (reference sequence). The V segment lost 2 bases and the J segment 5 bases; nucleotides outside the gene matches: 8. The CDR3 loop spans 15 amino acids. The CDR3 sequence: CASSLSFGGGETQYF. CDR3 nucleotide sequence: TGTGCCAGCAGCTTAAGTTTCGGCGGGGGTGAGACCCAGTACTTC.

J is TRBJ2-1 and V is TRBV4-1; tentative D call: TRBD1 (6 bases). The CDR3 sequence is 13 residues long. The V end lost 1 base, the J end lost 15 bases, and 16 bases lay between the germline ends. Germline assignment: CDR1 MGHRA and CDR2 YSYEKL. In DNA, the CDR3 is TGCGCCAGCAGCCAAGTCGACAGGAAATTTCTGTTCTTC. This translates into CASSQVDRKFLFF.

The chain links TRBV27 to TRBJ2-7; the D gene is possibly TRBD1 (6 bases). Looked up from germline, CDR1 is MNHEY and CDR2 is SMNVEV (reference sequence). The V end was cut by 4 bases, the J end by 6 bases, with 22 bases between. CDR3 size: 16 residues. CDR3 loop: CASSYTGLFLLGEQYF. The CDR3 nucleotides read TGTGCCAGCAGTTATACAGGGCTGTTCCTACTTGGCGAGCAGTACTTC.

The chain employs TRBV19 and TRBJ1-2; 7 bases match TRBD1. This CDR3 comprises 15 residues. Unmatched junction bases numbered 10, after V lost 7 bases and J lost 2 bases. Germline-derived CDR1 and CDR2 are LNHDA and SQIVND (reference sequence). The CDR3 region has the DNA TGTGCCAGTAACCTTCGACAGGGAAAAAACTATGGCTACACCTTC. Translation gives CASNLRQGKNYGYTF.

The chain recombines TRBV7-9 with TRBJ2-3, with no clear D. Germline V gives CDR1 SEHNR, CDR2 FQNEAQ (reference sequence). The CDR3 spans 11 residues. V was trimmed by 8 bases and J by 4 bases, leaving 7 bases between them. In DNA, the CDR3 is TGTGCCAGCGAGGCGGCAGATACGCAGTATTTT. It is translated as CASEAADTQYF. The full variable domain, completed using reference TRBV7-9 and TRBJ2-3, is DTGVSQNPRHKITKRGQNVTFRCDPISEHNRLYWYRQTLGQGPEFLTYFQNEAQLEKSRLLSDRFSAERPKGSFSTLEIQRTEQGDSAMYLCASEAADTQYFGPGTRLTVL.

The CDR3 DNA reads TGTGCCAGCAGCTCCCCCGGGGCTGGAAACACCATATATTTT. Encoded protein: CASSSPGAGNTIYF. The chain couples TRBV7-3 to TRBJ1-3; D unresolved. V lost 4 bases, J lost 2 bases, and 9 bases lay in between. The CDR3 consists of 14 residues. The germline V gene has CDR1 SGHTA and CDR2 FQGTGA.

The V and J genes are TRBV4-2 and TRBJ1-6, with D possibly being TRBD1 (5 bases). The CDR3 spans 15 residues. Looked up from germline, CDR1 is LGHNA and CDR2 is YNFKEQ. V dropped 4 bases and J dropped 4 bases, with 11 bases sitting between them. CDR3 sequence: CASSPGTDYNSPLHF. DNA for the CDR3: TGTGCCAGCAGCCCCGGGACGGATTATAATTCACCCCTCCACTTT.

The J gene is TRBJ1-2, the V gene TRBV6-5, with D unclear. Per germline, CDR1 MNHEY and CDR2 SVGAGI. The CDR3 totals 12 residues. Trimming removed 6 bases from V and 8 bases from J, with 13 bases in between. DNA of the CDR3: TGTGCCAGCAGATCGGGAGCGGGGGGCTACACCTTC. Translation: CASRSGAGGYTF.

The chain carries TRBV30 and TRBJ1-2, with D possibly TRBD1 on 5 matching bases. The CDR3 is 12 residues long. Germline CDR1 reads GTSNPN; CDR2 reads SVGIG (reference sequence). The V end lost 4 bases, the J end lost 7 bases, and 13 bases lay between the germline ends. CDR3 residues: CAWNVGVGGYTF. CDR3 nucleotides: TGTGCCTGGAACGTAGGGGTGGGTGGCTACACCTTC.

This clone is labeled hyperexpanded. The rearrangement links TRBV4-1 to TRBJ2-3; D is undetermined. The CDR3 is 14 amino acids. The V and J ends lost 0 bases and 6 bases respectively, with 10 bases between them. Per the germline V gene, CDR1 is MGHRA and CDR2 is YSYEKL. The CDR3 DNA sequence: TGCGCCAGCAGCCAAGATCAACCAGGCGATACGCAGTATTTT. Amino acid sequence: CASSQDQPGDTQYF.

The chain has TRBV9 and TRBJ2-6; possibly TRBD1 for D (5 bases). The germline gives CDR1 SGDLS, CDR2 YYNGEE. CDR3 length equals 14 residues. Trimming took off 3 bases at V and 2 bases at J, with 6 bases between the two ends. CDR3 DNA: TGTGCCAGCAGCGCAGGGACTGGGGCCAACGTCCTGACTTTC. Amino acid sequence: CASSAGTGANVLTF.

This clone has only a few counts. J is TRBJ1-2 and V is TRBV6-6, with D unclear. The V end was cut by 6 bases, the J end by 8 bases, with 10 bases between. The V gene's germline CDR1 is MNHNY and CDR2 SVGAGI (reference sequence). The CDR3 spans 11 residues. CDR3 bases: TGTGCCAGCAGGACGGGTCGCGGCTACACCTTC. Translated, it gives CASRTGRGYTF.